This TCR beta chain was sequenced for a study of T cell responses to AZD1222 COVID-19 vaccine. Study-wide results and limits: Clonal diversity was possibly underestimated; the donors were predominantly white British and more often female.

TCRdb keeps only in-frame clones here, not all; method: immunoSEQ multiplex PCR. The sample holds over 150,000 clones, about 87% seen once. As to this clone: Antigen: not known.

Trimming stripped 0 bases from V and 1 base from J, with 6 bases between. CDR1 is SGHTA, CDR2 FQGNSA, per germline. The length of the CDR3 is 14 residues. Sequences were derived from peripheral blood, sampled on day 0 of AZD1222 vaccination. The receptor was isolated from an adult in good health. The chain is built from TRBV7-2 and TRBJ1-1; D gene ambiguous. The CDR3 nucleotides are TGTGCCAGCAGCTTAGCGCCGGGGAACACTGAAGCTTTCTTT. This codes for CASSLAPGNTEAFF.